The source of this T cell receptor (beta chain) is a study of CD8 T cells in ankylosing spondylitis. Germline V gene data show CDR1 as SGHDT and CDR2 as YYEEEE. Trimming pared 4 bases from V and 16 bases from J, leaving 18 bases between. The CDR3 spans 12 residues. At least ten counts were recorded for this clonotype. TCRdb redid the calling of the 5' RACE reads with MiXCR, one entry per CDR3 protein. The sample has 200,000 to 300,000 distinct CDR3 sequences; about 10% are singletons. The chain links TRBV5-6 to TRBJ2-1; the D gene is possibly TRBD2 (6 bases). Sequencing used blood, either unsorted or a sorted T cell fraction (not recorded which). The sequence came from a male donor with ankylosing spondylitis or in good health (not recorded which). Written as DNA, the CDR3 is TGTGCCAGCAGCCCGGGCGGGGCCGCACAATTCTTC. It encodes CASSPGGAAQFF.